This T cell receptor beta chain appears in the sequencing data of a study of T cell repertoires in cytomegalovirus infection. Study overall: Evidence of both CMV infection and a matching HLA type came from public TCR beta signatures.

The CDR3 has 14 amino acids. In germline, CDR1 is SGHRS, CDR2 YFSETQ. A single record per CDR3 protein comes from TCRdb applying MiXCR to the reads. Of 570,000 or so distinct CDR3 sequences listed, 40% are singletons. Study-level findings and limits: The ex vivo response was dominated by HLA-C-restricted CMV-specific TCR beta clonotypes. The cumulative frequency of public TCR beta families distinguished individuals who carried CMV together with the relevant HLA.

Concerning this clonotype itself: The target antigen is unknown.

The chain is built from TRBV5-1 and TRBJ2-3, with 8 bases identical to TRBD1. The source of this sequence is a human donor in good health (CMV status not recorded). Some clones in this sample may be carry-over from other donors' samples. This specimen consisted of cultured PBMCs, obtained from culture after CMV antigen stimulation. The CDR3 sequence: CAAKDRDGADTQYF. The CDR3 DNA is TGCGCAGCCAAGGACAGGGACGGTGCAGATACGCAGTATTTT.